Listed below are T cell receptor beta chains from one sample, sequenced in a study of cytomegalovirus exposure and HLA in healthy donors. TCRdb keeps only in-frame clones here, not all; method: immunoSEQ multiplex PCR. The repertoire includes 150,000 or so clones, about 74% of them detected once, and 4.3% sits in the top ten. Source material: PBMCs. The receptors stem from a man younger than 35 in good health and CMV-seropositive. Each CDR3 is given without its conserved first and last residue. The D gene is left open where the match is weak.

d_gene	v_gene	j_gene	len	CDR3aa
TRBD2	TRBV5-6	TRBJ2-5	13	ASSRYQGGQETQY
TRBD1	TRBV7-2	TRBJ2-6	15	ASSASGGALLSVVLT
-	TRBV4-1	TRBJ2-7	13	ASSQGTGPFYEQY
-	TRBV14	TRBJ2-5	14	ASSQDRGRLQETQY
TRBD1	TRBV27	TRBJ2-5	13	ASSTLGQGGETQY
TRBD1	TRBV7-2	TRBJ2-7	12	ASSPTGTVVEQY
TRBD1	TRBV5-4	TRBJ1-3	12	ASSLDRAGNTIY
-	TRBV25-1	TRBJ2-7	11	ASNQDSRYEQY
-	TRBV11-2	TRBJ2-7	10	ASSPQGDEQY
TRBD1	TRBV5-1	TRBJ2-5	19	ASSLTSLRTGTGGERETQY
-	TRBV19	TRBJ1-5	11	ASSFGFEGPQH
-	TRBV29-1	TRBJ1-2	12	SVVTGSANYGYT
TRBD2	TRBV29-1	TRBJ2-1	12	SGTSRGTYNEQF
TRBD2	TRBV15	TRBJ2-7	13	ATRETSGGAYEQY
TRBD1	TRBV19	TRBJ1-1	12	ATKGQGVATEAF
TRBD1	TRBV30	TRBJ1-1	13	AWRAVGTGNTEAF
TRBD2	TRBV19	TRBJ2-1	11	ATRGSGDNEQF
TRBD2	TRBV5-4	TRBJ2-5	13	ASSIPTSGQETQY
-	TRBV19	TRBJ1-5	13	ASSSDGGVGQPQH
-	TRBV5-3	TRBJ2-2	13	ARSLVRENTGELF
TRBD2	TRBV6-1	TRBJ2-7	14	ASSADRTSGSYEQY
-	TRBV6-1	TRBJ2-4	11	ASSEAYKNIQY
TRBD1	TRBV12-5	TRBJ1-3	13	ASGFGTGAGNTIY
-	TRBV5-4	TRBJ1-1	12	ASSLAQGFTEAF
-	TRBV7-9	TRBJ1-1	12	ASSLGQASTEAF
-	TRBV7-2	TRBJ1-2	12	ASSLVQGFGGYT
TRBD1	TRBV18	TRBJ1-6	13	ASSSKGQFNSPLH
-	TRBV6-6	TRBJ1-3	14	ASSYEDSLSGNTIY
-	TRBV6-5	TRBJ1-4	14	ASSYELVSTNEKLF
-	TRBV6-1	TRBJ1-1	10	ASRDSGTEAF
TRBD2	TRBV4-1	TRBJ2-2	14	ASSQTSGTNTGELF
TRBD1	TRBV2	TRBJ2-7	11	ASRGTGAGEQY
TRBD1	TRBV19	TRBJ1-1	14	ASSPQGAGPNTEAF
-	TRBV6-1	TRBJ1-5	13	ASSGQAASNQPQH
TRBD1	TRBV7-2	TRBJ2-2	12	ASSTTGVDGELF
TRBD1	TRBV7-2	TRBJ1-4	14	ASSSRVRGRREKLF
-	TRBV5-4	TRBJ2-3	14	ASSRRRDSNTDTQY
TRBD2	TRBV6-1	TRBJ2-1	11	ASSLAGINEQF
TRBD1	TRBV11-1	TRBJ2-7	11	ASSRDRVEEQY
-	TRBV4-2	TRBJ1-2	11	ASSQDLGGGYT
-	TRBV6-5	TRBJ1-4	12	ASRFDRVNEKLF
TRBD1	TRBV7-9	TRBJ1-6	13	ASSKTGENNSPLH
-	TRBV2	TRBJ2-1	10	ASRQGYNEQF
TRBD2	TRBV18	TRBJ2-7	11	ASSPGGVVEQY
TRBD1	TRBV5-1	TRBJ1-4	12	ASSPFGQGEKLF
-	TRBV19	TRBJ1-1	15	ASSSENGGGWNTEAF
-	TRBV30	TRBJ2-7	12	AWSVLGPPDEQY
TRBD2	TRBV7-2	TRBJ2-7	14	ASSLGLAGLGYEQY
TRBD2	TRBV27	TRBJ2-1	12	ASNLASGRRQQF
-	TRBV4-2	TRBJ2-3	14	ASSQESLPRTDTQY
-	TRBV19	TRBJ2-1	15	ASSIFTWGGARDEQF